A selection of T cell receptor beta chains follows, all from one sample in a study of radiation and T cells in renal cell carcinoma. Libraries were prepared by immunoSEQ multiplex PCR; TCRdb keeps only in-frame clonotypes and omits some of them. The sample yields 70,000 to 100,000 clones, 82% seen once. Sample: blood, taken from a patient whose treatment included radiotherapy and nephrectomy. The receptors derive from a man between 60 and 70 years old with renal cell carcinoma. The CDR3 runs from the conserved cysteine through the conserved F or W. D genes are given only for firm matches. Only part of the rows carry a size: once, few, many, or a class if the clone is expanded.

v_gene	abundance	d_gene	j_gene	CDR3aa	CDR3nt
TRBV7-9	few	NA	TRBJ2-1	CASSRPSIGNEQFF	TGTGCCAGCAGCCGGCCTAGCATTGGCAATGAGCAGTTCTTC
TRBV7-8	NA	NA	TRBJ1-2	CASSLQTSNYGYTF	TGTGCCAGCAGCCTCCAGACGTCTAACTATGGCTACACCTTC
TRBV6-1	NA	TRBD1	TRBJ2-5	CASVDRGEGETQYF	TGTGCCAGCGTTGACAGGGGCGAGGGTGAGACCCAGTACTTC
TRBV9	few	NA	TRBJ2-7	CASSVGIGFYEQYF	TGTGCCAGCAGCGTAGGTATAGGCTTCTACGAGCAGTACTTC
TRBV7-2	NA	TRBD2	TRBJ2-1	CASSSGTSGRRLGSQQFF	TGTGCCAGCAGCTCAGGGACTAGCGGGAGAAGGTTAGGGAGCCAGCAGTTCTTC
TRBV19	NA	TRBD2	TRBJ2-5	CASTRRGGEDETQYF	TGTGCCAGTACCCGGCGGGGGGGGGAGGATGAGACCCAGTACTTC
TRBV7-6	NA	TRBD1	TRBJ2-1	CASSSGTANYNEQFF	TGTGCCAGCAGCTCCGGGACAGCGAACTACAATGAGCAGTTCTTC
TRBV7-2	NA	TRBD2	TRBJ2-2	CASSSFSGTRSLRELFF	TGTGCCAGCAGCTCCTTCTCCGGGACTAGGAGCTTAAGGGAGCTGTTTTTT
TRBV4-3	NA	NA	TRBJ2-3	CASSQHGPPSTDTQYF	TGCGCCAGCAGCCAGCACGGGCCGCCTAGCACAGATACGCAGTATTTT
TRBV28	NA	NA	TRBJ1-1	CASTLGAEAFF	TGTGCCAGCACCCTAGGGGCTGAAGCTTTCTTT
TRBV10-3	NA	NA	TRBJ1-6	CAISESRAGENSPLHF	TGTGCCATCAGTGAGTCGCGGGCAGGGGAAAATTCACCCCTCCACTTT
TRBV5-1	NA	TRBD1	TRBJ2-1	CASSGGGTGDNEQFF	TGCGCCAGCAGCGGAGGAGGGACAGGGGACAATGAGCAGTTCTTC
TRBV6-6	NA	NA	TRBJ1-1	CASSYNRVSTEAFF	TGTGCCAGCAGTTACAACAGGGTGAGCACTGAAGCTTTCTTT
TRBV27	NA	TRBD2	TRBJ2-2	CASSLWGLAGGSGELFF	TGTGCCAGCAGTTTATGGGGACTAGCGGGAGGTTCCGGGGAGCTGTTTTTT
TRBV28	once	TRBD1	TRBJ2-5	CASYRGVRETQYF	TGTGCCAGCTACAGGGGGGTTCGAGAGACCCAGTACTTC
TRBV5-6	NA	TRBD2	TRBJ2-7	CASSFSGTRVLEQYF	TGTGCCAGCAGCTTCTCCGGGACTAGGGTTTTGGAGCAGTACTTC